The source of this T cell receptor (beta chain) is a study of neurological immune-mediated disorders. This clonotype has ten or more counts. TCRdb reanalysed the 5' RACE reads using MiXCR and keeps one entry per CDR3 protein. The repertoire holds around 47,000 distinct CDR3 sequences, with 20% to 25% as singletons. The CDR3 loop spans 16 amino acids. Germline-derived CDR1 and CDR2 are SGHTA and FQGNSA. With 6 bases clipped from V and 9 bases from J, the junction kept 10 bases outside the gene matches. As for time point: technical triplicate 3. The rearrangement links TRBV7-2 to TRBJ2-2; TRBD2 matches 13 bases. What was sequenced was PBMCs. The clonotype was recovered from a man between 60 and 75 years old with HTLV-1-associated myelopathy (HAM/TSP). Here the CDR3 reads CASRSGLAGVARELFF. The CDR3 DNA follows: TGTGCCAGCAGATCTGGACTAGCGGGAGTTGCTAGGGAGCTGTTTTTT.